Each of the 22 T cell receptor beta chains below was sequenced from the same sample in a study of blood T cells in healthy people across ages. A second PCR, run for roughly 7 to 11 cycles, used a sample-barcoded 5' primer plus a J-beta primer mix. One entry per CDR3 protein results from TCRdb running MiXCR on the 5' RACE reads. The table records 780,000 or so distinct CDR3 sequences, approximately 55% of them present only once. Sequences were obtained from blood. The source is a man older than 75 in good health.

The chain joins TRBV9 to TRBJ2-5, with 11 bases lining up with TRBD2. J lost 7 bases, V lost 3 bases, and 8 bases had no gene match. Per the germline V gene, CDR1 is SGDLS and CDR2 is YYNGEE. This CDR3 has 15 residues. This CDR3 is CASSETHGLAGTQYF. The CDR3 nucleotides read TGTGCCAGCAGCGAGACCCATGGACTAGCGGGGACCCAGTACTTC.

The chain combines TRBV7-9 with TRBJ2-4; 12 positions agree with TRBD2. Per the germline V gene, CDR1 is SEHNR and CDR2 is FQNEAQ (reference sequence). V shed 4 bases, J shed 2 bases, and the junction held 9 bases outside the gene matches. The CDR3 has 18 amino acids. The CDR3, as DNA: TGTGCCAGCAGCTCCCCTACTAGCGGGAGGACCTCCAAAAACATTCAGTACTTC. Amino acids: CASSSPTSGRTSKNIQYF.

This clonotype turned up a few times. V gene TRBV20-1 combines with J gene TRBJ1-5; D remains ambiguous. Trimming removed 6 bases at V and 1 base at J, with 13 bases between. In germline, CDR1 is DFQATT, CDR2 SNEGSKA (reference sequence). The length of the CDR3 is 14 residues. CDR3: CSALGSSSNQPQHF. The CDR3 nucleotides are TGCAGTGCCTTAGGGTCCTCCAGCAATCAGCCCCAGCATTTT.

CDR3 sequence: CASSGDSLVTYNEQFF. The CDR3 nucleotides are TGTGCCAGCAGCGGGGACAGTCTCGTTACCTACAATGAGCAGTTCTTC. This sequence joins TRBV7-6 and TRBJ2-1, with 7 bases identical to TRBD1. V trimming: 5 bases; J trimming: 2 bases; junction bases outside the gene matches: 9. The CDR3 totals 16 residues. Looked up from germline, CDR1 is SGHVS and CDR2 is FNYEAQ.

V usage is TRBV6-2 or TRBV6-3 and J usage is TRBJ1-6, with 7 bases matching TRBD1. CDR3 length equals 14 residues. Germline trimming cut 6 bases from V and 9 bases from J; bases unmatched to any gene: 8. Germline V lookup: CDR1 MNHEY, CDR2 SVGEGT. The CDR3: CASSSGTAASPLHF. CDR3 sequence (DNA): TGTGCCAGCAGCTCCGGGACAGCAGCTTCACCCCTCCACTTT.

CDR3: CASSETGPYEQYF. The CDR3 coding sequence is TGCGCCAGCAGCGAGACAGGTCCCTACGAGCAGTACTTC. The rearrangement links TRBV5-1 to TRBJ2-7; maybe TRBD1 (6 bases). The CDR3 has 13 residues. Germline CDR1 is SGHRS and CDR2 is YFSETQ. V shed 4 bases and J shed 2 bases, with 10 bases lying between them. Full variable domain (remainder filled in from reference TRBV5-1 and TRBJ2-7): KAGVTQTPRYLIKTRGQQVTLSCSPISGHRSVSWYQQTPGQGLQFLFEYFSETQRNKGNFPGRFSGRQFSNSRSEMNVSTLELGDSALYLCASSETGPYEQYFGPGTRLTVT.

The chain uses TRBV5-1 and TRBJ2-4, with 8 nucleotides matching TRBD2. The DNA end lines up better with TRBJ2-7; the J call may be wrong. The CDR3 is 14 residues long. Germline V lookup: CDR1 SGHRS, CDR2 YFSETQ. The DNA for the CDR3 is TGCGCCAGCAGCCCGGGGGGACTAGAGTCCGAGCAGTACTTC. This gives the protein CASSPGGLESEQYF.

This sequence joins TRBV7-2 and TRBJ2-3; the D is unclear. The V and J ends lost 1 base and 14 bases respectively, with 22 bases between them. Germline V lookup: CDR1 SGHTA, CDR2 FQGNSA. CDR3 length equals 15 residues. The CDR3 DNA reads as TGTGCCAGCAGCTTAGATGCTGGTCGTCACAGATACGCGTATTTT. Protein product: CASSLDAGRHRYAYF.

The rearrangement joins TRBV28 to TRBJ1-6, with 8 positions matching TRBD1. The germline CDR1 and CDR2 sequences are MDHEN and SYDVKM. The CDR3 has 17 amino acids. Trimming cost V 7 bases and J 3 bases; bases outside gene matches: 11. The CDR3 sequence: CASNPPGQGFYNSPLHF. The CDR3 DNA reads TGTGCCAGCAACCCCCCCGGACAGGGCTTCTATAATTCACCCCTCCACTTT.

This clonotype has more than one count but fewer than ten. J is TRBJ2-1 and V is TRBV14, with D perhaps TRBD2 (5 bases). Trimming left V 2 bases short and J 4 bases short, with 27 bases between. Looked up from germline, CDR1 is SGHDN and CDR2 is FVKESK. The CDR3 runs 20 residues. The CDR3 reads CASSQKVRGERSGRYNEQFF. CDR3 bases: TGTGCCAGCAGCCAAAAAGTCCGGGGAGAGCGGTCCGGAAGGTACAATGAGCAGTTCTTC.

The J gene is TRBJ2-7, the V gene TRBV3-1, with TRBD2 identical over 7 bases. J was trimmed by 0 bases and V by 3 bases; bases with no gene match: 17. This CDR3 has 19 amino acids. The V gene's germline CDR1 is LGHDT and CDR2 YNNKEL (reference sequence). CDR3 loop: CASSQFLRAAGVSSYEQYF. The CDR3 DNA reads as TGTGCCAGCAGCCAGTTCCTTCGCGCGGCGGGAGTCTCCTCCTACGAGCAGTACTTC.

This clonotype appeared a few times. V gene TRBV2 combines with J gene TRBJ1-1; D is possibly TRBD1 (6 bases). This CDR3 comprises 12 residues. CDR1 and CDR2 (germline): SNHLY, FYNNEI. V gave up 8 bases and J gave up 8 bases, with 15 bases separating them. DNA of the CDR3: TGTGCCAGCCGCTTAGGGGGGTCCGAAGCTTTCTTT. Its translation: CASRLGGSEAFF.

The CDR3 spells CASRPWARNEKLFF. CDR3 nucleotides: TGTGCCAGCAGACCATGGGCCAGAAATGAAAAACTGTTTTTT. The chain combines TRBV12-3 or TRBV12-4 with TRBJ1-4; no firm D call. The CDR3 loop spans 14 amino acids. Trimming removed 6 bases from V and 5 bases from J, with 13 bases in between.

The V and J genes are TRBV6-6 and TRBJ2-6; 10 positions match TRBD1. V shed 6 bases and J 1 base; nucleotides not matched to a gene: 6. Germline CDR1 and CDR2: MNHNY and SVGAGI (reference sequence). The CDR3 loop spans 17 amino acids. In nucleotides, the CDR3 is TGTGCCAGCAGACCGGGACAGGGGTTGTCTGGGGCCAACGTCCTGACTTTC. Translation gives CASRPGQGLSGANVLTF.

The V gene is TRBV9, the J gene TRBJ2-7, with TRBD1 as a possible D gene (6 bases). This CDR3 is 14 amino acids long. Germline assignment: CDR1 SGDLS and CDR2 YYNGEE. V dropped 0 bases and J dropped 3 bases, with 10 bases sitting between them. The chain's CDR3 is CASSVAVQGYEQYF. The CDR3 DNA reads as TGTGCCAGCAGCGTAGCGGTACAGGGCTACGAGCAGTACTTC.

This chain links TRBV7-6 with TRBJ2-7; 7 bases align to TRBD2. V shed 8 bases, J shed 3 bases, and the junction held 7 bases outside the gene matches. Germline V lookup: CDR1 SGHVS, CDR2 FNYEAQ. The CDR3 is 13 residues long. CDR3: CASRQGEGYEQYF. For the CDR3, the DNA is TGTGCCAGCCGTCAAGGGGAGGGCTACGAGCAGTACTTC.

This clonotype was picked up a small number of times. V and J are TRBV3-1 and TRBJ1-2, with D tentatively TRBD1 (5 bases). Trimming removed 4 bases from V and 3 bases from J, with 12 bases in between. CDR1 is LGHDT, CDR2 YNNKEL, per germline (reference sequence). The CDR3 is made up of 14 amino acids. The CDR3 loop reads CASSPGGGDYGYTF. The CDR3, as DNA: TGTGCCAGCAGCCCGGGTGGAGGGGACTATGGCTACACCTTC.

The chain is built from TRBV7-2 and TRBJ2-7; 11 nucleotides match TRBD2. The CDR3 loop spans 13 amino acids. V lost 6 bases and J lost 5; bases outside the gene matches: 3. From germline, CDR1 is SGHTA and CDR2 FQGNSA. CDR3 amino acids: CASRPGLADEQYF. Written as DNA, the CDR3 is TGTGCCAGCAGACCGGGACTAGCGGACGAGCAGTACTTC.

The CDR3 reads CASRGGRNEQFF. The CDR3 nucleotides read TGCGCCAGCAGAGGAGGAAGGAATGAGCAGTTCTTC. The chain joins TRBV4-1 to TRBJ2-1; TRBD2 is a possible D gene (5 bases). The CDR3 contains 12 residues. The V and J ends lost 6 bases and 7 bases respectively, with 10 bases between them. Germline loops: CDR1 MGHRA, CDR2 YSYEKL.

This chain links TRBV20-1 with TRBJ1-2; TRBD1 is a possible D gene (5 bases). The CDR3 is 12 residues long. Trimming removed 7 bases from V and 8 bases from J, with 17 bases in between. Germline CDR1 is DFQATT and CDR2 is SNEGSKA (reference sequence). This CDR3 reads CSEQAREGGYTF. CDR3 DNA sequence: TGCAGTGAACAGGCCAGGGAGGGCGGCTACACCTTC.

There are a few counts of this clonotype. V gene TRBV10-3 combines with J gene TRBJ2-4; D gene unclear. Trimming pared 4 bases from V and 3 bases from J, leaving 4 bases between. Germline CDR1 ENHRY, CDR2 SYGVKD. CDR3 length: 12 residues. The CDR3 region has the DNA TGTGCCATCAGTGGGGGCAAAAACATTCAGTACTTC. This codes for CAISGGKNIQYF.

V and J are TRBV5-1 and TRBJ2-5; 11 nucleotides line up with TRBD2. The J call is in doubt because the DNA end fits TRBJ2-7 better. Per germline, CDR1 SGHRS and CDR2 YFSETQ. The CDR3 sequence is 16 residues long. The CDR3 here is CASSPLALAGDYEQYF. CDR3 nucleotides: TGCGCCAGCAGCCCCCTGGCACTAGCGGGAGATTACGAGCAGTACTTC.